Listed here are 6 T cell receptor beta chains from one sample, sequenced in a study of human T cells and chemical hapten exposure. As to time point: patch test 3, about 24 weeks after DPC sensitization. Treatment: therapeutic diphenylcyclopropenone sensitization with weekly scalp DPC. TCRdb reprocessed the RACE reads via MiXCR and lists one record per CDR3 protein. Of 150,000 to 200,000 distinct CDR3 sequences listed, around 25% are singletons. Sequenced here: whole blood, sampled in connection with sensitization to the hapten diphenylcyclopropenone (DPC). The source is a woman in her thirties or forties with alopecia areata. Some clones in this sample may be carry-over from other donors' samples.

This chain uses TRBV29-1 with TRBJ2-1; no reliable D call. The CDR3 totals 11 residues. The germline V and J ends were trimmed by 2 bases and 9 bases, with 8 bases remaining between them. The germline CDR1 and CDR2 sequences are SQVTM and ANQGSEA. The CDR3 is CSVEPRFEQFF. For the CDR3, the DNA is TGCAGCGTTGAACCTAGGTTTGAGCAGTTCTTC.

This clonotype was found a few times. The rearrangement uses TRBV5-1 and TRBJ2-1; 8 nucleotides align to TRBD2. Germline lookup yields CDR1 SGHRS and CDR2 YFSETQ. The CDR3 sequence is 15 residues long. The junction had 6 bases not matched to a gene; V was cut back by 0 bases and J by 7 bases. CDR3 region: CASSLVTSGKNEQFF. Written as DNA, the CDR3 is TGCGCCAGCAGCTTGGTAACTAGCGGAAAAAATGAGCAGTTCTTC.

The V and J genes are TRBV27 and TRBJ2-1; D unclear. V was clipped by 2 bases and J by 7 bases, with 9 bases between them. The CDR3 runs 13 residues. Germline lookup yields CDR1 MNHEY and CDR2 SMNVEV (reference sequence). The CDR3 spells CASSLARINEQFF. CDR3 DNA sequence: TGTGCCAGCAGTTTAGCCAGGATAAATGAGCAGTTCTTC.

V gene TRBV14 combines with J gene TRBJ2-1, with 8 positions matching TRBD2. J was trimmed by 5 bases and V by 4 bases; bases with no gene match: 10. CDR3 size: 16 residues. Germline V lookup: CDR1 SGHDN, CDR2 FVKESK. CDR3 amino acids: CASSLQVSGAHNEQFF. Here the CDR3 DNA reads TGTGCCAGCAGCCTACAAGTTAGCGGGGCCCACAATGAGCAGTTCTTC. Together with reference TRBV14 and TRBJ2-1, the CDR3 gives the full variable domain: EAGVTQFPSHSVIEKGQTVTLRCDPISGHDNLYWYRRVMGKEIKFLLHFVKESKQDESGMPNNRFLAERTGGTYSTLKVQPAELEDSGVYFCASSLQVSGAHNEQFFGPGTRLTVL.

This clonotype was recorded many times. This chain connects TRBV6-1 to TRBJ1-5; D gene unclear. The V gene lost 2 bases and the J gene lost 9 bases, with 8 bases spanning the gap. CDR3 length: 12 residues. CDR1 MNHNS and CDR2 SASEGT come from the germline V gene. The CDR3 loop reads CASSESPGPQHF. The CDR3 DNA sequence: TGTGCCAGCAGTGAATCCCCTGGGCCCCAGCATTTT.

V gene TRBV5-1 combines with J gene TRBJ2-1; D unclear. CDR3 length: 14 amino acids. Trimming left V 4 bases short and J 4 bases short, with 12 bases between. Germline-derived CDR1 and CDR2 are SGHRS and YFSETQ. CDR3 region: CASSEDVTYNEQFF. CDR3 DNA sequence: TGCGCCAGCAGCGAGGACGTCACGTACAATGAGCAGTTCTTC.